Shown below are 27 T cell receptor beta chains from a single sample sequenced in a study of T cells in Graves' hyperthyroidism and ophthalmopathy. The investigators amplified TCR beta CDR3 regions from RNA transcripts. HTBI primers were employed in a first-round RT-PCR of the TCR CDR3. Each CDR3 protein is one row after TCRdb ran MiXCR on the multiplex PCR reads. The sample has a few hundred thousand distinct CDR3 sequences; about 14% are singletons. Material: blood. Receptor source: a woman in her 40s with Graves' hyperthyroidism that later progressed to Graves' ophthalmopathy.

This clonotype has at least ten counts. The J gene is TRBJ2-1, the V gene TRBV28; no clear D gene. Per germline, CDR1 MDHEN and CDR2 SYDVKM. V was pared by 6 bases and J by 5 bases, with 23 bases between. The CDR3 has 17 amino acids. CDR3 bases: TGTGCCAGCAGCCCCGCCGCCCTACAGTCCACCCACAATGAGCAGTTCTTC. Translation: CASSPAALQSTHNEQFF.

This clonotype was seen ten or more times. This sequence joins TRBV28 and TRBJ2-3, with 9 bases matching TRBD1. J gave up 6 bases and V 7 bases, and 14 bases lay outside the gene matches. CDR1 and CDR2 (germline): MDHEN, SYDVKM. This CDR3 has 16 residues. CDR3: CASTSSPGQGKDTQYF. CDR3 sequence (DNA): TGTGCCAGCACTTCTTCACCGGGACAGGGAAAGGATACGCAGTATTTT.

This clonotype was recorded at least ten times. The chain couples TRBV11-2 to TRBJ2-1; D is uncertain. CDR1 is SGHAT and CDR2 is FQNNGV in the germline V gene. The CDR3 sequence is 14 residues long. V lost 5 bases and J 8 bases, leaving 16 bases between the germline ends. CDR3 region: CASSPTSQTDEQFF. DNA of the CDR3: TGTGCCAGCAGCCCGACTTCGCAAACTGATGAGCAGTTCTTC.

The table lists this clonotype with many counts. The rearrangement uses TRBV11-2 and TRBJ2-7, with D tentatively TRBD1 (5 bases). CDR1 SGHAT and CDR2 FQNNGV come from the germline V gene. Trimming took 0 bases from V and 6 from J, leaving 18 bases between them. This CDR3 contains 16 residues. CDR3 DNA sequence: TGTGCCAGCAGCTTAGATCAGAGGCAGGGTTCTTTCGAGCAGTACTTC. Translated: CASSLDQRQGSFEQYF.

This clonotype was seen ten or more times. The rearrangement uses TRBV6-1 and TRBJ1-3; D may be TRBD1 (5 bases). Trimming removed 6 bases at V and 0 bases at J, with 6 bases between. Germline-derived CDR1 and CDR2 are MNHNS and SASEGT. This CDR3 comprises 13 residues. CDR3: CASSGASGNTIYF. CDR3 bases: TGTGCCAGCAGCGGGGCCTCTGGAAACACCATATATTTT.

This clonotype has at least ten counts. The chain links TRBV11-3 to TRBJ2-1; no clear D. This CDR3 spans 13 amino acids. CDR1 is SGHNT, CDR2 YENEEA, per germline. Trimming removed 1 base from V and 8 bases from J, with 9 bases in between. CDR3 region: CASSLATPDEQFF. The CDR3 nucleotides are TGTGCCAGCAGCTTAGCGACTCCCGATGAGCAGTTCTTC.

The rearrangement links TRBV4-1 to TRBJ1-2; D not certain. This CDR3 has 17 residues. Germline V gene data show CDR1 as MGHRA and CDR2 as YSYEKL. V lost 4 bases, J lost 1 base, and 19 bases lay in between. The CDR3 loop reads CASSRDTLGRDNYGYTF. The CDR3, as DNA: TGCGCCAGCAGCCGGGATACCTTAGGACGGGATAACTATGGCTACACCTTC.

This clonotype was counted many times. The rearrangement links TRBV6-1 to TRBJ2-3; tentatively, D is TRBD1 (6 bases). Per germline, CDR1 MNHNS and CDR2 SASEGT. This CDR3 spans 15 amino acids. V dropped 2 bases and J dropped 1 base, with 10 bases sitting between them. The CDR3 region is CASSERQAGTDTQYF. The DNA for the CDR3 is TGTGCCAGCAGTGAAAGACAGGCAGGCACAGATACGCAGTATTTT.

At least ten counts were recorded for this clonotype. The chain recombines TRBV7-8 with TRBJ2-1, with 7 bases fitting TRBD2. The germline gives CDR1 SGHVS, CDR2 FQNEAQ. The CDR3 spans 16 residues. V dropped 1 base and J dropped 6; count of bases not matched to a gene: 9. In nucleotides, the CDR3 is TGTGCCAGCAGCTTAGGACTGTCGCGGGAGCGCAATGAGCAGTTCTTC. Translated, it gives CASSLGLSRERNEQFF.

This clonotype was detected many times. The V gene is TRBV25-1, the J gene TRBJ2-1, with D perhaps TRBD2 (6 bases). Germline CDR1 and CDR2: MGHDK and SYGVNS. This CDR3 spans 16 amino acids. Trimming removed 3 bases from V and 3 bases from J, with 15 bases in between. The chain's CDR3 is CASSDSSRGIYNEQFF. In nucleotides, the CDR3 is TGTGCCAGCAGTGATAGTTCGCGGGGAATCTACAATGAGCAGTTCTTC.

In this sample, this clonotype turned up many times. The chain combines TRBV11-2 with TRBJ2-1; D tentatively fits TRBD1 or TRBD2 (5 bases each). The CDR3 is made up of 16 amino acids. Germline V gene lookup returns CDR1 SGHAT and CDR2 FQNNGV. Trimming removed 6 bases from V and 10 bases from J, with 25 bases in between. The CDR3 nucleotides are TGTGCCAGCAGGGAAGGGAAGGGACGGAAGGTTGTCGAGCAGTTCTTC. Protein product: CASREGKGRKVVEQFF.

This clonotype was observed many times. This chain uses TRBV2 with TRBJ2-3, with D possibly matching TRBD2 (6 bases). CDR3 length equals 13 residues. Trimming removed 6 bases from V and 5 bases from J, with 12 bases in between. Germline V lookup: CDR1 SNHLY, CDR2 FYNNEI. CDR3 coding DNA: TGTGCCAGCAGGACTAGGGTAGGAGATACGCAGTATTTT. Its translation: CASRTRVGDTQYF.

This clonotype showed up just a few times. The CDR3 DNA follows: TGCAGTGCTAGAGATCTTCGGCAGGGTAAAAAACTGTTTTTT. Protein product: CSARDLRQGKKLFF. The chain is built from TRBV20-1 and TRBJ1-4, with a possible D match to TRBD1 (5 bases). Germline CDR1 reads DFQATT; CDR2 reads SNEGSKA (reference sequence). V was cut by 0 bases and J by 9 bases, with 14 bases left in between. This CDR3 is 14 amino acids long.

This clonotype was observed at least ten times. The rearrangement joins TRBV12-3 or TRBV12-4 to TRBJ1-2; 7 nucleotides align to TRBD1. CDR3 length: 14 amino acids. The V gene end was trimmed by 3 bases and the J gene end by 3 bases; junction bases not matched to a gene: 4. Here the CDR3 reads CASSFRGGDYGYTF. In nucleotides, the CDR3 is TGTGCCAGCAGTTTCAGGGGGGGGGACTATGGCTACACCTTC.

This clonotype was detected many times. This CDR3 is CASSEDRNEQFF. The CDR3 DNA follows: TGTGCCAGCTCAGAGGACAGAAATGAGCAGTTCTTC. The chain has TRBV18 and TRBJ2-1, with D possibly being TRBD1 (6 bases). The V gene's germline CDR1 is KGHSH and CDR2 LQKENI. The CDR3 spans 12 residues. The ends were cut back, 5 bases at V and 7 bases at J, with 9 bases in the middle.

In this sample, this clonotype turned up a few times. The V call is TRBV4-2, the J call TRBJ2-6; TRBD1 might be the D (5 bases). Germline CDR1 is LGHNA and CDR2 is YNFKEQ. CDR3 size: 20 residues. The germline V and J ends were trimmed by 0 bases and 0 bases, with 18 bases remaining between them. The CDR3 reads CASSQETAPKFSSGANVLTF. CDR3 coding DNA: TGTGCCAGCAGCCAAGAGACAGCCCCAAAGTTCAGCTCTGGGGCCAACGTCCTGACTTTC.

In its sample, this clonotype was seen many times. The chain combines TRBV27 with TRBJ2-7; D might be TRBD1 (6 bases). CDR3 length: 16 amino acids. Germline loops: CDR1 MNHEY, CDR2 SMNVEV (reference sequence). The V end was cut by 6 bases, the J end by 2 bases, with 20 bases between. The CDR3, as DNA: TGTGCCAGCAGGCCGACCGGGACATACCCGACCTACGAGCAGTACTTC. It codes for CASRPTGTYPTYEQYF.

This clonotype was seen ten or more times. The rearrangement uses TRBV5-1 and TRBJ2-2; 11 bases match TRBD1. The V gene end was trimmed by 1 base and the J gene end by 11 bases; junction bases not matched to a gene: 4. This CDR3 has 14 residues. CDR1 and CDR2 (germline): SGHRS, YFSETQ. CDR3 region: CASSLKGTGGELFF. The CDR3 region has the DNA TGCGCCAGCAGCTTGAAGGGGACAGGGGGAGAGCTGTTTTTT.

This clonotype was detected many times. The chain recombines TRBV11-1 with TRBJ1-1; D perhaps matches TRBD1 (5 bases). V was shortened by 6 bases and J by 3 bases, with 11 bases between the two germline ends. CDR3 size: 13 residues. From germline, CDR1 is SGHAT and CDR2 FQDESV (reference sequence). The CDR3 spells CASSSGIYTEAFF. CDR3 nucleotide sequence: TGTGCCAGCAGTTCAGGGATTTACACTGAAGCTTTCTTT.

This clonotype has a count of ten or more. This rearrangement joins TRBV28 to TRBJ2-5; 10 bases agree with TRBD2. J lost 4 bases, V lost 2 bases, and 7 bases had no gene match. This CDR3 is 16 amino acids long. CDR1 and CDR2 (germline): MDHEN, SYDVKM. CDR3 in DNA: TGTGCCAGCAGTTTAAAAGCGGGAGGGCCGGGAGAGACCCAGTACTTC. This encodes CASSLKAGGPGETQYF.

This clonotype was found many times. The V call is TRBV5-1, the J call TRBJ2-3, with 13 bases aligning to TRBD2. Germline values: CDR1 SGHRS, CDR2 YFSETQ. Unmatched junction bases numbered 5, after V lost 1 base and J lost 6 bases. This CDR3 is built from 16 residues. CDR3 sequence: CASSLTSGRARDTQYF. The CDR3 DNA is TGCGCCAGCAGCTTGACTAGCGGGAGGGCCCGGGATACGCAGTATTTT. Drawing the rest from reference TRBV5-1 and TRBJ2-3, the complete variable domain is KAGVTQTPRYLIKTRGQQVTLSCSPISGHRSVSWYQQTPGQGLQFLFEYFSETQRNKGNFPGRFSGRQFSNSRSEMNVSTLELGDSALYLCASSLTSGRARDTQYFGPGTRLTVL.

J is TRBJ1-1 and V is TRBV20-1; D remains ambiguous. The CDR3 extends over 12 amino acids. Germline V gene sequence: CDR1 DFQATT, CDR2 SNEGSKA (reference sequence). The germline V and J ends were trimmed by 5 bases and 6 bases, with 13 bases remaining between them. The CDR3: CSAQGLWAEAFF. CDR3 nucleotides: TGCAGTGCTCAAGGCCTTTGGGCTGAAGCTTTCTTT.

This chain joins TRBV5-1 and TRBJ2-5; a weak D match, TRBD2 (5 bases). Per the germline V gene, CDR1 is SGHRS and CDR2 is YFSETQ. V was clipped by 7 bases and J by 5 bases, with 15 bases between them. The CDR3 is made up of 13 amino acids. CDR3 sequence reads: CASFAGTGETQYF. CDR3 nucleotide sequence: TGCGCCAGCTTTGCAGGCACGGGGGAGACCCAGTACTTC.

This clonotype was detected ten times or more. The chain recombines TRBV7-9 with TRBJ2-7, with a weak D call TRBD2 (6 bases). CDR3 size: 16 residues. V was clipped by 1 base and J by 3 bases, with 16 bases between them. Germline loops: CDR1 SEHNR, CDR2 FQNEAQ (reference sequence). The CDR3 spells CASSLDRLGRYYEQYF. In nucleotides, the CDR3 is TGTGCCAGCAGCTTAGACCGACTAGGCCGGTACTACGAGCAGTACTTC.

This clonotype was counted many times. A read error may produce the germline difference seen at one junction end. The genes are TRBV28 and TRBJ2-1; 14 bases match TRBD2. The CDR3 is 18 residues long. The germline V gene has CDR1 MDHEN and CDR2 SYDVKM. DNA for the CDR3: TGTACCAGCAGTACGACTAGCGGGAGGGCCTGGTCCTACAATGAGCAGTTCTTC. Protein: CTSSTTSGRAWSYNEQFF.

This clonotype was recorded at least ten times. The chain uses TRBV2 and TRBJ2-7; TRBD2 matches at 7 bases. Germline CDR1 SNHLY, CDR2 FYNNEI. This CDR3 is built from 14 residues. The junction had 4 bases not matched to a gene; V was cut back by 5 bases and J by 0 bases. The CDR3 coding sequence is TGTGCCAGCAGTTCTAGCGGTTCCTCCTACGAGCAGTACTTC. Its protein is CASSSSGSSYEQYF.

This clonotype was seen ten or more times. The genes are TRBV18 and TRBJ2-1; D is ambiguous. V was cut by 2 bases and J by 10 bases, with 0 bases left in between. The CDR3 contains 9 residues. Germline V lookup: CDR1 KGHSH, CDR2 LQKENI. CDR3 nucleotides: TGTGCCAGCTCACCAGAGCAGTTCTTC. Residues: CASSPEQFF.